Below, one TCR beta chain is given with its context. The data stem from a study of blood T cell repertoires in COVID-19. Sequencing was performed with immunoSEQ multiplex PCR; in TCRdb, only in-frame clones are kept and a portion is missing. Seen here are about 140,000 clones, roughly 84% observed once, and the top ten hold around 8.6%. CDR1 is MNHEY, CDR2 SMNVEV, per germline (reference sequence). The CDR3 contains 14 residues. V was pared by 6 bases and J by 0 bases, with 12 bases between. The chain employs TRBV27 and TRBJ2-7; unclear D gene. The source of this sequence is a human donor in a cohort sampled during active COVID-19. The source material was peripheral blood. CDR3 coding DNA: TGTGCCAGCAGCCTCCGACACCTCTCCTACGAGCAGTACTTC. Translation: CASSLRHLSYEQYF.